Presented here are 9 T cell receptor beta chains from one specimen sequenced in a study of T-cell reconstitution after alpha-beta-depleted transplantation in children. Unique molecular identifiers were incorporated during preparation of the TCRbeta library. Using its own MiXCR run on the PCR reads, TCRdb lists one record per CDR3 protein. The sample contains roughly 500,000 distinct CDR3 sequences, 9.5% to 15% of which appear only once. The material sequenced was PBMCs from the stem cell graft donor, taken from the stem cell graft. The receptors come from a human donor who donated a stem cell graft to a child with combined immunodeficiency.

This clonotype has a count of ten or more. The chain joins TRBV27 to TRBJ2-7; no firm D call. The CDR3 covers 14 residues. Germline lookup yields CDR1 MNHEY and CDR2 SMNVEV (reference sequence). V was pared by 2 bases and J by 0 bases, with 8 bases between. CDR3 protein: CASSLSRGSYEQYF. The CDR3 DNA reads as TGTGCCAGCAGTTTAAGTCGCGGCTCCTACGAGCAGTACTTC.

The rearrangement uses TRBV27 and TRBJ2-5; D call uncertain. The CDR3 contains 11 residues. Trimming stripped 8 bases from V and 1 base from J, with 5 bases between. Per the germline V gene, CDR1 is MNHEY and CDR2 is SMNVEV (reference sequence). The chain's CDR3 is CASLVQETQYF. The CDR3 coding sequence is TGTGCCAGCCTCGTCCAAGAGACCCAGTACTTC.

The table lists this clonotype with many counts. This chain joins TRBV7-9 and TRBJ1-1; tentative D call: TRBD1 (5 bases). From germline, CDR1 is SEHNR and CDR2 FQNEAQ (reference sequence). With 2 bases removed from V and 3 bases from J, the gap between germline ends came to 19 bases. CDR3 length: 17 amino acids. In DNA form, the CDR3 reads TGTGCCAGCAGCTTACCACGGGTTGGGGCTTCGGACACTGAAGCTTTCTTT. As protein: CASSLPRVGASDTEAFF.

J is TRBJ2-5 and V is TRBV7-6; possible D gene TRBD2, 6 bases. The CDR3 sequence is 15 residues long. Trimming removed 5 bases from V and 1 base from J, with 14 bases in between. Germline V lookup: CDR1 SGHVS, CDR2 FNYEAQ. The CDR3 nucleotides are TGTGCCAGCAGCCCCGAGGTCGGGAGCCAAGAGACCCAGTACTTC. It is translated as CASSPEVGSQETQYF.

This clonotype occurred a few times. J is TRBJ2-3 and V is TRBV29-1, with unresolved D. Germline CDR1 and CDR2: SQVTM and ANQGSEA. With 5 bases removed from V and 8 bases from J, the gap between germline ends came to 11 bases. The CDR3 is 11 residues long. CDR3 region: CSVPYDATQYF. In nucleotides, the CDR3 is TGCAGCGTTCCCTACGACGCTACGCAGTATTTT.

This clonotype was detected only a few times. CDR3 in amino acids: CASSVNLAGGPETQYF. CDR3 in DNA: TGTGCCAGCAGCGTTAATTTAGCGGGAGGGCCGGAGACCCAGTACTTC. V gene TRBV7-2 combines with J gene TRBJ2-5, with 11 bases that match TRBD2. Per germline, CDR1 SGHTA and CDR2 FQGNSA. V was clipped by 5 bases and J by 5 bases; unmatched bases: 10. The CDR3 is 16 amino acids.

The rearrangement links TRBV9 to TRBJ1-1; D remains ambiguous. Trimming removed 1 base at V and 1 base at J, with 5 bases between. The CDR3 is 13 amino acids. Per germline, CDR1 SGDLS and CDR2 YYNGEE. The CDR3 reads CASSVNENTEAFF. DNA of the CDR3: TGTGCCAGCAGCGTAAATGAGAACACTGAAGCTTTCTTT.

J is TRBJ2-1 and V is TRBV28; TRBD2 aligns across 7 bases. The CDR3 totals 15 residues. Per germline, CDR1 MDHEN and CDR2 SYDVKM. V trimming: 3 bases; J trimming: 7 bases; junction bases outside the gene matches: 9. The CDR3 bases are TGTGCCAGCAGTTTTGCCGGCGGGAGTGGGAATGAGCAGTTCTTC. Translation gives CASSFAGGSGNEQFF.

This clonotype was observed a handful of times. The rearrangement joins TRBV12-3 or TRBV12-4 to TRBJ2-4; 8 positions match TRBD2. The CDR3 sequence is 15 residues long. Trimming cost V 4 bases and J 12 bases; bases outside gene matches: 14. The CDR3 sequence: CASSSPLTSADNQYF. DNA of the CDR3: TGTGCCAGCAGTTCCCCACTGACTAGCGCAGACAATCAGTACTTC.